The clone carrying this TCR beta chain was seen ten or more times. These data are taken from a study of T-cell reconstitution after alpha-beta-depleted transplantation in children. Preparing the TCRbeta library involved the use of unique molecular identifiers. TCRdb itself ran the PCR reads through MiXCR, one entry per CDR3 protein. The repertoire holds about 460,000 distinct CDR3 sequences, with approximately 12% as singletons. Sequenced material: PBMCs from the stem cell graft donor, taken from the stem cell graft. The sequence was obtained from a human donor who donated a stem cell graft to a child with combined immunodeficiency.

For the CDR3, the DNA is TGTGCCAGCAGTACCGGGACTACCCTTTACAATGAGCAGTTCTTC. Translating it yields CASSTGTTLYNEQFF. The rearrangement joins TRBV6-2 or TRBV6-3 to TRBJ2-1; 7 positions agree with TRBD2. This CDR3 is built from 15 residues. V dropped 5 bases and J dropped 4; count of bases not matched to a gene: 8. Per the germline V gene, CDR1 is MNHEY and CDR2 is SVGEGT.